These 13 T cell receptor beta chains were all obtained from the same sample, sequenced in a study of control samples from healthy donors and cancer patients. TCRdb's copy holds only in-frame clones and misses some; the assay was immunoSEQ multiplex PCR. Seen here are approximately 170,000 clones, 90% to 95% observed once, and the top ten hold about 1.6%. The specimen sequenced was blood. These TCRs come from a woman aged 25-40 years in good health.

This chain connects TRBV6-6 to TRBJ1-6; no clear D gene. The CDR3 sequence is 13 residues long. Germline CDR1 is MNHNY and CDR2 is SVGAGI (reference sequence). Trimming cost V 2 bases and J 7 bases, with 6 bases left between them. For the CDR3, the DNA is TGTGCCAGCAGTTACACGGAAAATTCACCCCTCCACTTT. Its protein is CASSYTENSPLHF.

The rearrangement joins TRBV2 to TRBJ1-5; tentative D call: TRBD1 (5 bases). The CDR3 has 13 residues. Germline values: CDR1 SNHLY, CDR2 FYNNEI. The V gene lost 6 bases and the J gene lost 2 bases, with 8 bases spanning the gap. The CDR3 sequence: CASRGRGNQPQHF. The DNA for the CDR3 is TGTGCCAGCAGAGGCAGGGGCAATCAGCCCCAGCATTTT.

V usage is TRBV4-2 and J usage is TRBJ2-3; a possible D gene is TRBD2 (6 bases). CDR1 LGHNA and CDR2 YNFKEQ come from the germline V gene. The CDR3 sequence is 15 residues long. Trimming removed 2 bases from V and 6 bases from J, with 15 bases in between. The CDR3: CASSQQVGSRDTQYF. Here the CDR3 DNA reads TGTGCCAGCAGCCAACAGGTCGGGAGCAGGGATACGCAGTATTTT.

This clone appeared once. The chain joins TRBV15 to TRBJ2-1; 11 nucleotides match TRBD2. Germline-derived CDR1 and CDR2 are LNHNV and YYDKDF (reference sequence). The CDR3 is made up of 16 amino acids. V lost 2 bases and J lost 2; bases outside the gene matches: 2. CDR3 region: CATSRPGLAAYNEQFF. The CDR3 DNA reads TGTGCCACCAGCAGACCGGGACTAGCGGCCTACAATGAGCAGTTCTTC. The full variable domain, in which reference TRBV15 and TRBJ2-1 provide the parts outside the CDR3, is DAMVIQNPRYQVTQFGKPVTLSCSQTLNHNVMYWYQQKSSQAPKLLFHYYDKDFNNEADTPDNFQSRRPNTSFCFLDIRSPGLGDTAMYLCATSRPGLAAYNEQFFGPGTRLTVL.

The V gene is TRBV27, the J gene TRBJ2-7; 9 nucleotides align to TRBD1. The CDR3 is 14 residues long. Germline V CDR1 and CDR2: MNHEY, SMNVEV (reference sequence). Trimming removed 7 bases from V and 6 bases from J; junction bases left unmatched: 10. CDR3 nucleotide sequence: TGTGCCAGCACCCCCGGGACAGGGTCTGGCGAGCAGTACTTC. It is translated as CASTPGTGSGEQYF.

The genes are TRBV14 and TRBJ2-5, with D uncertain. Germline V gene lookup returns CDR1 SGHDN and CDR2 FVKESK. The CDR3 sequence is 15 residues long. The V end lost 2 bases, the J end lost 1 base, and 11 bases lay between the germline ends. The DNA for the CDR3 is TGTGCCAGCAGCCAAATGGATAGGCCCCAAGAGACCCAGTACTTC. Amino acids: CASSQMDRPQETQYF.

The rearrangement joins TRBV29-1 to TRBJ1-4, with no clear D. The CDR3 contains 16 residues. Trimming removed 1 base at V and 3 bases at J, with 15 bases between. Per germline, CDR1 SQVTM and CDR2 ANQGSEA. The CDR3 DNA is TGCAGCGTTGAAGTTATCACACGGATGGCTAATGAAAAACTGTTTTTT. Protein product: CSVEVITRMANEKLFF.

The chain couples TRBV7-6 to TRBJ1-1; TRBD1 is a possible D gene (6 bases). This CDR3 is 14 amino acids long. Germline V gene sequence: CDR1 SGHVS, CDR2 FNYEAQ. The V end was cut by 4 bases, the J end by 0 bases, with 9 bases between. The CDR3 DNA reads as TGTGCCAGCAGCTCCGGGGGCATGAACACTGAAGCTTTCTTT. This gives the protein CASSSGGMNTEAFF.

The rearrangement joins TRBV5-6 to TRBJ2-3, with TRBD1 identical over 9 bases. CDR3 length: 14 residues. Germline CDR1 SGHDT, CDR2 YYEEEE. J gave up 4 bases and V 4 bases, and 4 bases lay outside the gene matches. The CDR3 reads CASSRTGAADTQYF. Here the CDR3 DNA reads TGTGCCAGCAGCCGGACAGGGGCTGCAGATACGCAGTATTTT.

This rearrangement joins TRBV27 to TRBJ1-6; TRBD1 agrees at 7 bases. The CDR3 length is 13 residues. The trim removed 3 bases at V and 10 bases at J, leaving 3 bases unmatched. CDR1 and CDR2 (germline): MNHEY, SMNVEV (reference sequence). The CDR3 coding sequence is TGTGCCAGCAGTTTCCGGACAGGCTCACCCCTCCACTTT. Translation: CASSFRTGSPLHF.

The chain has TRBV28 and TRBJ2-2; no firm D call. CDR1 is MDHEN, CDR2 SYDVKM, per germline. Trimming cost V 6 bases and J 0 bases, with 8 bases left between them. CDR3 size: 14 residues. CDR3: CASRTKPNTGELFF. CDR3 nucleotide sequence: TGTGCCAGCAGAACAAAGCCGAACACCGGGGAGCTGTTTTTT. Full variable domain (outside the CDR3, taken from reference TRBV28 and TRBJ2-2): DVKVTQSSRYLVKRTGEKVFLECVQDMDHENMFWYRQDPGLGLRLIYFSYDVKMKEKGDIPEGYSVSREKKERFSLILESASTNQTSMYLCASRTKPNTGELFFGEGSRLTVL.

The chain uses TRBV7-2 and TRBJ1-3, with D uncertain. There are 12 residues in the CDR3. The ends were cut back, 4 bases at V and 4 bases at J, with 5 bases in the middle. Germline-derived CDR1 and CDR2 are SGHTA and FQGNSA. The CDR3 sequence is CASSSTGNTIYF. The DNA of the CDR3 is TGTGCCAGCAGCTCCACGGGAAACACCATATATTTT.

This clone was seen a handful of times. The chain carries TRBV30 and TRBJ2-7; D may be TRBD1 or TRBD2 (5 bases each). Trimming shortened V by 2 bases and J by 6 bases, and 14 bases separated the two germline ends. This CDR3 has 13 amino acids. The germline CDR1 and CDR2 sequences are GTSNPN and SVGIG (reference sequence). CDR3 nucleotide sequence: TGTGCCTGGAGTAGGGTAGCGAGGGGCGAGCAGTACTTC. Protein sequence: CAWSRVARGEQYF.